This paragraph reports one T cell receptor (beta chain). Its specificity is not known. These data are taken from a study of cytomegalovirus exposure and HLA in healthy donors. The PCR had 60 Vbeta and 13 Jbeta primers. TCRdb keeps only in-frame clones here, not all; method: immunoSEQ multiplex PCR. The table shows 95,000 to 150,000 clones, with approximately 81% occurring only once. Trimming cost V 3 bases and J 2 bases; bases outside gene matches: 7. The CDR3 contains 15 residues. Germline loops: CDR1 MDHEN, CDR2 SYDVKM. General study results and limits: A later analysis found TCR association rates differed by HLA locus, highest for DRB1 and lowest for HLA-C. Being productive about 90% or about 30% of the time was typical of most TCR beta V segments in an earlier analysis. Another analysis was done later, and it associated 15,000 to 20,000 TCR beta sequences with HLA alleles at 0.05 false discovery rate. The authors later found most CMV-associated TCR beta chains appeared HLA-restricted.

What was sequenced was PBMCs. V usage is TRBV28 and J usage is TRBJ2-7; TRBD2 matches 7 bases. The sequence was collected from a woman in her forties in good health and CMV-seronegative. The CDR3 sequence is CASSFFSGATYEQYF. CDR3 in DNA: TGTGCCAGCAGTTTTTTCAGCGGGGCTACCTACGAGCAGTACTTC. The whole variable domain, filled in from reference TRBV28 and TRBJ2-7, reads DVKVTQSSRYLVKRTGEKVFLECVQDMDHENMFWYRQDPGLGLRLIYFSYDVKMKEKGDIPEGYSVSREKKERFSLILESASTNQTSMYLCASSFFSGATYEQYFGPGTRLTVT.